This passage covers 8 T cell receptor beta chains from one sample sequenced in a study of tumour-infiltrating T cells in Burkitt lymphoma. Some clones are missing from TCRdb's copy, which holds only in-frame ones; the method was immunoSEQ multiplex PCR. The sample carries some 5,900 clones, about 15% recorded once. Material: tumor tissue. These receptors all stem from a human donor with diffuse large B-cell lymphoma.

The chain recombines TRBV9 with TRBJ1-4, with 7 bases identical to TRBD1. The CDR3 runs to 14 residues. In germline, CDR1 is SGDLS, CDR2 YYNGEE. Trimming cost V 4 bases and J 3 bases; bases outside gene matches: 3. The CDR3 DNA reads TGTGCCAGCAGCAGACAGGGTCCTAATGAAAAACTGTTTTTT. This gives the protein CASSRQGPNEKLFF.

Only a few counts were recorded for this clone. The gene calls are TRBV5-1 and TRBJ1-1, with D tentatively TRBD1 (5 bases). The ends were cut back, 3 bases at V and 3 bases at J, with 12 bases in the middle. Germline V lookup: CDR1 SGHRS, CDR2 YFSETQ. The CDR3 runs to 14 residues. This CDR3 is CASSSGTPDTEAFF. CDR3 nucleotide sequence: TGCGCCAGCAGCTCAGGGACTCCCGACACTGAAGCTTTCTTT.

V and J are TRBV2 and TRBJ2-1, with 7 positions matching TRBD1. The ends lost 6 bases at V and 7 bases at J; junction bases unmatched: 6. The CDR3 extends over 13 amino acids. Germline V gene lookup returns CDR1 SNHLY and CDR2 FYNNEI. CDR3 sequence: CASRGDSSNEQFF. CDR3 nucleotide sequence: TGTGCCAGCAGGGGGGACAGCTCGAATGAGCAGTTCTTC.

This clone was counted a few times. V usage is TRBV29-1 and J usage is TRBJ2-5; maybe TRBD2 (5 bases). Between the trimmed V and J ends, which lost 5 bases and 6 bases, there was a span of 13 bases. Germline V gene lookup returns CDR1 SQVTM and CDR2 ANQGSEA. CDR3 length equals 12 residues. In DNA, the CDR3 is TGCAGCGTTCGTTCGGGGAGACAGACCCAGTACTTC. Translation gives CSVRSGRQTQYF.

The chain links TRBV11-2 to TRBJ1-2, with D possibly TRBD1 on 6 matching bases. The CDR3 has 14 residues. Germline values: CDR1 SGHAT, CDR2 FQNNGV. Trimming took off 4 bases at V and 8 bases at J, with 17 bases between the two ends. CDR3 DNA: TGTGCCAGCAGCTCCCCGCAACAGGGTCGAGGCTACACCTTC. This codes for CASSSPQQGRGYTF.

This clone came up a few times. The rearrangement joins TRBV28 to TRBJ1-2, with D uncertain. In germline, CDR1 is MDHEN, CDR2 SYDVKM. V gave up 7 bases and J gave up 1 base, with 7 bases separating them. The CDR3 has 12 residues. This CDR3 is CASKSLNYGYTF. The CDR3 coding sequence is TGTGCCAGCAAAAGTCTTAACTATGGCTACACCTTC.

The V gene is TRBV6-6, the J gene TRBJ2-1, with no clear D. The V end lost 0 bases, the J end lost 10 bases, and 4 bases lay between the germline ends. This CDR3 has 11 residues. Germline CDR1 reads MNHNY; CDR2 reads SVGAGI (reference sequence). CDR3 sequence reads: CASSYSWEQFF. CDR3 in DNA: TGTGCCAGCAGTTACTCCTGGGAGCAGTTCTTC.

This chain connects TRBV30 to TRBJ1-1; the match to TRBD1 covers 7 bases. Germline values: CDR1 GTSNPN, CDR2 SVGIG (reference sequence). J gave up 9 bases and V 0 bases, and 13 bases lay outside the gene matches. The CDR3 has 15 amino acids. The CDR3 loop is CAWSVQGIGTKKAFF. CDR3 coding DNA: TGTGCCTGGAGTGTACAGGGGATAGGGACTAAAAAAGCTTTCTTT. The variable domain in full, completed from reference TRBV30 and TRBJ1-1, reads SQTIHQWPATLVQPVGSPLSLECTVEGTSNPNLYWYRQAAGRGLQLLFYSVGIGQISSEVPQNLSASRPQDRQFILSSKKLLLSDSGFYLCAWSVQGIGTKKAFFGQGTRLTVV.